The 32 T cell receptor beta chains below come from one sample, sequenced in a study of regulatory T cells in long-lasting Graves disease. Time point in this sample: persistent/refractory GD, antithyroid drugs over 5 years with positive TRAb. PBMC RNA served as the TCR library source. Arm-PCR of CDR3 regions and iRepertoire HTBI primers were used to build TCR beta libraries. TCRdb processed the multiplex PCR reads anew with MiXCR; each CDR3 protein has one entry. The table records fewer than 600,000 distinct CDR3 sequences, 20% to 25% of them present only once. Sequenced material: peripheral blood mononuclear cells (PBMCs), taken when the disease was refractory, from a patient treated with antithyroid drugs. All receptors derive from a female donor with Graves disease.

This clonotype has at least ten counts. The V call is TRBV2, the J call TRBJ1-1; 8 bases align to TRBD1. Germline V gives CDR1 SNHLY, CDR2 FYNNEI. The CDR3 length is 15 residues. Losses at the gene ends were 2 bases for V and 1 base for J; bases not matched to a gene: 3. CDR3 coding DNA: TGTGCCAGCAGTGAACTTGGGACAGGGAACACTGAAGCTTTCTTT. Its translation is CASSELGTGNTEAFF.

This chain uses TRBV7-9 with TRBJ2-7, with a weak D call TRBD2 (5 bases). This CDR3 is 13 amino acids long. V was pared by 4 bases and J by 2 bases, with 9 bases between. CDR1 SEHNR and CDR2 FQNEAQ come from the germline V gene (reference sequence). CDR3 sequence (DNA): TGTGCCAGCAGCTCCGGGAACACCTACGAGCAGTACTTC. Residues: CASSSGNTYEQYF.

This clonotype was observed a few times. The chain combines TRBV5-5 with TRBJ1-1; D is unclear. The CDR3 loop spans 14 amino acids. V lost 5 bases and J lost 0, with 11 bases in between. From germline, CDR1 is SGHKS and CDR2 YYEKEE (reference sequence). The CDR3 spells CASRYGVMNTEAFF. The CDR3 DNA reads TGTGCCAGCAGATACGGGGTCATGAACACTGAAGCTTTCTTT.

The CDR3 DNA follows: TGTGCCAGCAGTGAAGCGCGGGGGACAAAACTGTTTTTT. Encoded protein: CASSEARGTKLFF. This chain links TRBV6-1 with TRBJ1-4; tentatively, D is TRBD1 (5 bases). Trimming left V 0 bases short and J 10 bases short, with 9 bases between. The CDR3 is 13 residues long. Germline assignment: CDR1 MNHNS and CDR2 SASEGT.

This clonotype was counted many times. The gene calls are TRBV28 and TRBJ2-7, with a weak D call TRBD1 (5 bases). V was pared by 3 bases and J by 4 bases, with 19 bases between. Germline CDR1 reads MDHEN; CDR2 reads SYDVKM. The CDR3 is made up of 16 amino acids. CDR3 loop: CASSLSRDWIIYEQYF. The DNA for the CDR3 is TGTGCCAGCAGTTTGAGCAGGGATTGGATTATTTACGAGCAGTACTTC.

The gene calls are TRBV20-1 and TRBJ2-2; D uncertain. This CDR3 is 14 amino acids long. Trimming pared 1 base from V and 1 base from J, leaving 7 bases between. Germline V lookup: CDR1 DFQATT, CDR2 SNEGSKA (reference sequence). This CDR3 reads CSARGNKNTGELFF. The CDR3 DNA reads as TGCAGTGCTAGAGGGAACAAGAACACCGGGGAGCTGTTTTTT.

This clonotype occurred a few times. In DNA, the CDR3 is TGCGCCAGCAGCCAAGAAGGAAGGGACACCGGCTACACCTTC. Translating gives CASSQEGRDTGYTF. The V call is TRBV4-1, the J call TRBJ1-2; D might be TRBD1 (6 bases). V was pared by 0 bases and J by 8 bases, with 13 bases between. Germline V gene sequence: CDR1 MGHRA, CDR2 YSYEKL. This CDR3 spans 14 amino acids.

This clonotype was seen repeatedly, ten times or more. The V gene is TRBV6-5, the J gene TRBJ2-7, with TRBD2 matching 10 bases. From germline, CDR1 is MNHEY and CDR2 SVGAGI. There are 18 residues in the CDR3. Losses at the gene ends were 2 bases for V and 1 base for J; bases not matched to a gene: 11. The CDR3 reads CASSYPLLAGARSYEQYF. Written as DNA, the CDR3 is TGTGCCAGCAGTTACCCTCTCCTAGCGGGGGCCCGATCCTACGAGCAGTACTTC.

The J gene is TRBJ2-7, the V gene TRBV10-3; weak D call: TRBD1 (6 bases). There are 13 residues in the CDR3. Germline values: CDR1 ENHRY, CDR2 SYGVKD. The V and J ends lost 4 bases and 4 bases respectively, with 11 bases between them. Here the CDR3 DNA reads TGTGCCATCAGTGTATCAGGGGCGTACGAGCAGTACTTC. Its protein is CAISVSGAYEQYF.

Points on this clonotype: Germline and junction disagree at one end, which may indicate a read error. The CDR3 DNA reads as TGCGCCAGCAGCCAAGAACGTGGCGATGAGCAGTTCTTC. Translating it yields CASSQERGDEQFF. The rearrangement uses TRBV7-3 and TRBJ2-1; D is unresolved. CDR1 and CDR2 (germline): SGHTA, FQGTGA. The CDR3 consists of 13 residues. The whole variable domain, remainder taken from reference TRBV7-3 and TRBJ2-1, is GAGVSQTPSNKVTEKGKYVELRCDPISGHTALYWYRQSLGQGPEFLIYFQGTGAADDSGLPNDRFFAVRPEGSVSTLKIQRTERGDSAVYLCASSQERGDEQFFGPGTRLTVL.

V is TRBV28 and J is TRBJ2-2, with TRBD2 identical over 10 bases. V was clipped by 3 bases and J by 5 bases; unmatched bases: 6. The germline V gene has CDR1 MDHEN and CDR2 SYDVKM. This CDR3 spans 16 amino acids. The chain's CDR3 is CASSFRLAGETGELFF. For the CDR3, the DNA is TGTGCCAGCAGTTTTCGTCTAGCGGGAGAGACCGGGGAGCTGTTTTTT.

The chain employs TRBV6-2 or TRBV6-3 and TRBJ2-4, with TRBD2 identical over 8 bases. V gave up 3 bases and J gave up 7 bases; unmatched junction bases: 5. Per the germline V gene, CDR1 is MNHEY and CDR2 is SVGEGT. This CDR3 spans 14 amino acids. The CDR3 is CASSYSGRGNIQYF. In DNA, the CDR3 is TGTGCCAGCAGTTATTCCGGGAGGGGGAACATTCAGTACTTC.

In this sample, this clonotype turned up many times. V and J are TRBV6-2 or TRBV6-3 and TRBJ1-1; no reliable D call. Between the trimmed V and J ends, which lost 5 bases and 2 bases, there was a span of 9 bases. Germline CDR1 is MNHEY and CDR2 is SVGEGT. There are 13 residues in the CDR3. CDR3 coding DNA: TGTGCCAGCAGTGAAGGCGGCAACACTGAAGCTTTCTTT. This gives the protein CASSEGGNTEAFF.

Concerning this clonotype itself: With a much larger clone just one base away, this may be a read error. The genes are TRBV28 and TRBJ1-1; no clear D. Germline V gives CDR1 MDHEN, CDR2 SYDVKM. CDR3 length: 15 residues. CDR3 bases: TGTGCCGGCAGTTTACCCCGTCGAGGAAACACTGAAGCTTTCTTT. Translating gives CAGSLPRRGNTEAFF.

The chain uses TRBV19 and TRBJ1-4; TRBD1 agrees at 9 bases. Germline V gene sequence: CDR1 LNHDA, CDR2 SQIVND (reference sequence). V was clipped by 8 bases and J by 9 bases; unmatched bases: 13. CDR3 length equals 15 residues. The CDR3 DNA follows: TGTGCCAGTTACGTCGGGGGACAGGGTCGTCAAAAACTGTTTTTT. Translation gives CASYVGGQGRQKLFF.

CDR3 in amino acids: CASSLVQGEQYF. Here the CDR3 DNA reads TGCGCCAGCAGCTTGGTACAGGGCGAGCAGTACTTC. The rearrangement uses TRBV5-1 and TRBJ2-7, with D tentatively TRBD1 (6 bases). The V gene's germline CDR1 is SGHRS and CDR2 YFSETQ. The V end lost 0 bases, the J end lost 6 bases, and 7 bases lay between the germline ends. This CDR3 is 12 amino acids long.

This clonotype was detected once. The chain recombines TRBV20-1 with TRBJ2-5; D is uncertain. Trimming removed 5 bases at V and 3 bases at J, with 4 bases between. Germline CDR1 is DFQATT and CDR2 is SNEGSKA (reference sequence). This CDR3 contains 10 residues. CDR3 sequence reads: CSAFKETQYF. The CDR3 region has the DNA TGCAGTGCTTTCAAAGAGACCCAGTACTTC.

CDR3 nucleotide sequence: TGCAGTGCTGCAAGGGAGGGCAATGAGCAGTTCTTC. Amino acid sequence: CSAAREGNEQFF. This sequence joins TRBV20-1 and TRBJ2-1; 7 nucleotides line up with TRBD2. The CDR3 extends over 12 amino acids. The J segment lost 6 bases and the V segment lost 5 bases, leaving 4 bases of the junction unmatched. CDR1 and CDR2 from the germline V gene are DFQATT and SNEGSKA (reference sequence).

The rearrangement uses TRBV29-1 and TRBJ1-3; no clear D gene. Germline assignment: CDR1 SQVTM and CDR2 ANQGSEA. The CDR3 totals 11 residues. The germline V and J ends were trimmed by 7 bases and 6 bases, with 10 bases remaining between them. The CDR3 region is CSASDANTIYF. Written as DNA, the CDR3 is TGCAGCGCCTCGGACGCAAACACCATATATTTT.

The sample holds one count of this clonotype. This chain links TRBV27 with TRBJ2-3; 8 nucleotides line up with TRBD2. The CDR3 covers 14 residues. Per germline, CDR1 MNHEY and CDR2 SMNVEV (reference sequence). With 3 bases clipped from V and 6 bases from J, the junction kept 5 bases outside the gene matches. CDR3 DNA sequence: TGTGCCAGCAGTTTCGGGAGGGTCCGGGATACGCAGTATTTT. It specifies CASSFGRVRDTQYF.

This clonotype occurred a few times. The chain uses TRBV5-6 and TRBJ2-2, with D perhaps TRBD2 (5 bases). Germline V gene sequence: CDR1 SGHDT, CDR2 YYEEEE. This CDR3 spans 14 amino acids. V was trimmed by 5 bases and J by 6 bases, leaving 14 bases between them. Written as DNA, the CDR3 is TGTGCCAGCAGTTCTTTGAGGGTTGCCGGGGAGCTGTTTTTT. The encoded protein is CASSSLRVAGELFF.

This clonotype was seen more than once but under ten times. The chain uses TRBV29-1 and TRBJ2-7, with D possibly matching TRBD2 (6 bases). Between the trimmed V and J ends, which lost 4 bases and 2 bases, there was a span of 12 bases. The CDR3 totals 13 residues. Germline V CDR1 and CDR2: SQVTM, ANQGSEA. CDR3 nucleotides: TGCAGCGTTGGGGGCGGGATCCCCTACGAGCAGTACTTC. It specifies CSVGGGIPYEQYF.

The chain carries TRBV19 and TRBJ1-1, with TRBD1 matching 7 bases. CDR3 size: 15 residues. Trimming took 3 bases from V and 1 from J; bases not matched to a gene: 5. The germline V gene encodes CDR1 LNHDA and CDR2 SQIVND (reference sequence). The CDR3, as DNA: TGTGCCAGTAGTATGGAGGGGGCAAGGAACACTGAAGCTTTCTTT. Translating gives CASSMEGARNTEAFF. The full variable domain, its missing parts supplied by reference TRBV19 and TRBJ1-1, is DGGITQSPKYLFRKEGQNVTLSCEQNLNHDAMYWYRQDPGQGLRLIYYSQIVNDFQKGDIAEGYSVSREKKESFPLTVTSAQKNPTAFYLCASSMEGARNTEAFFGQGTRLTVV.

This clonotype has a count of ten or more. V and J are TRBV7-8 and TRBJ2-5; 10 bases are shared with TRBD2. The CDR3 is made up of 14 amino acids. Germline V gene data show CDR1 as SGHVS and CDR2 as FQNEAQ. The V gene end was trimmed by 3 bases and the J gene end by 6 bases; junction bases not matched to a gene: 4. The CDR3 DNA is TGTGCCAGCAGCTTGACTAGCGGGTTGAAGACCCAGTACTTC. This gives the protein CASSLTSGLKTQYF.

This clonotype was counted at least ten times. CDR3 region: CASSLERNSPLHF. The CDR3 bases are TGTGCCAGCAGCTTAGAACGGAATTCACCCCTCCACTTT. The gene calls are TRBV7-2 and TRBJ1-6; D is unresolved. The ends were cut back, 1 base at V and 7 bases at J, with 5 bases in the middle. Germline CDR1 SGHTA, CDR2 FQGNSA. The CDR3 contains 13 residues.

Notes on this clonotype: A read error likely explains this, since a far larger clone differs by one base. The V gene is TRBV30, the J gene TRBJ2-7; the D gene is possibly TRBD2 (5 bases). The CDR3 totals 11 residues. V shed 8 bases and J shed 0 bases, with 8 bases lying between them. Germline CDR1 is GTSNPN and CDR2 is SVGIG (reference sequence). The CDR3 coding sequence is TGTGCCGAGGGCAGCTCCTACGAGCAGTACTTC. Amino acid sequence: CAEGSSYEQYF.

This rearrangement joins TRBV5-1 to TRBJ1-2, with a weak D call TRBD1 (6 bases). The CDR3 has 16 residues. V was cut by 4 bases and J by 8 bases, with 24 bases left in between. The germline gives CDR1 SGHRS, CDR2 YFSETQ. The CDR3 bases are TGCGCCAGCAGCAACCTGGAGGGGGGATCAGTTCGAGGCTACACCTTC. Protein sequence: CASSNLEGGSVRGYTF.

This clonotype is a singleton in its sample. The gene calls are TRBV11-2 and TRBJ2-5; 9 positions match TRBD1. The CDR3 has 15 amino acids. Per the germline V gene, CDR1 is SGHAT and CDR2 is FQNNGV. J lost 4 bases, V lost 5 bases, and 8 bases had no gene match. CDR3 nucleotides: TGTGCCAGCAGCACGAACAGGGGGCGAGGAGAGACCCAGTACTTC. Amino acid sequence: CASSTNRGRGETQYF.

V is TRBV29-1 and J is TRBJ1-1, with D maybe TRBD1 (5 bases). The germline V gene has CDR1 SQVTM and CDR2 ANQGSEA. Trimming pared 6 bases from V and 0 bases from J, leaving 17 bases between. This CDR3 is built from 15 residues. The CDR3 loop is CSVAPGGGMNTEAFF. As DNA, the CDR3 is TGCAGCGTCGCACCCGGCGGGGGTATGAACACTGAAGCTTTCTTT.

The CDR3 DNA reads TGTGCCAGCAGCCCCCGGGACGGGGCCAACGTCCTGACTTTC. Translating it yields CASSPRDGANVLTF. The chain recombines TRBV7-9 with TRBJ2-6; D is perhaps TRBD1 or TRBD2 (5 bases each). The CDR3 extends over 14 amino acids. Germline V gene data show CDR1 as SEHNR and CDR2 as FQNEAQ (reference sequence). The V end lost 5 bases, the J end lost 4 bases, and 9 bases lay between the germline ends.

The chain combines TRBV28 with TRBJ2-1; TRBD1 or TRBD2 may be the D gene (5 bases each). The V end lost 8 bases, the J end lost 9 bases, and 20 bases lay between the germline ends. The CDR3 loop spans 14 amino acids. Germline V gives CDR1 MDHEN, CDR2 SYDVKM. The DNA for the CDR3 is TGTGCCAGCGTCCGGGGCCTTCGCAGAGGTGAGCAGTTCTTC. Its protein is CASVRGLRRGEQFF.

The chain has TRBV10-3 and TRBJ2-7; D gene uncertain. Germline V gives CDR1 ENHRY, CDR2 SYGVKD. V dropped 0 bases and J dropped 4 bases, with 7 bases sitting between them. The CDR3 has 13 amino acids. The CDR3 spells CAISESGIYEQYF. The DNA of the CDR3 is TGTGCCATCAGTGAGTCGGGGATTTACGAGCAGTACTTC.